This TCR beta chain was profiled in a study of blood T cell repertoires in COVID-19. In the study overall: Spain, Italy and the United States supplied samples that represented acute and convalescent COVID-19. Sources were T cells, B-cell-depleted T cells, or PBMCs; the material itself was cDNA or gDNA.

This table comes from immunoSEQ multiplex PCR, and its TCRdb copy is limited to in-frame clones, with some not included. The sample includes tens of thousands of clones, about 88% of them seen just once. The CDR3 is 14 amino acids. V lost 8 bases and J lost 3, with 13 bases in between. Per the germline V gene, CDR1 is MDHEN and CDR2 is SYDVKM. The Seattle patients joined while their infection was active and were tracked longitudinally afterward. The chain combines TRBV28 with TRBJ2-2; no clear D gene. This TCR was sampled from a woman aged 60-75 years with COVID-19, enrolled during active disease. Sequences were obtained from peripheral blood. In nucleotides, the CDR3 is TGTGCCAGCCTCTCCGCTCAGTACACCGGGGAGCTGTTTTTT. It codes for CASLSAQYTGELFF.